A single sample is the source of the 10 T cell receptor beta chains below, sequenced in a study of blood T cell repertoires in COVID-19. Only in-frame clones appear in the TCRdb table, and some are missing; sequencing was by immunoSEQ multiplex PCR. The data show under 200,000 clones, about 88% seen once. The material sequenced was peripheral blood. The source of these receptors is a woman aged 55-70 years with COVID-19, enrolled during active disease.

V gene TRBV11-3 combines with J gene TRBJ2-3; D is ambiguous. The CDR3 sequence is 15 residues long. Trimming cost V 0 bases and J 2 bases, with 9 bases left between them. CDR1 is SGHNT, CDR2 YENEEA, per germline. The CDR3 is CASSLDGTNTDTQYF. The CDR3 nucleotides are TGTGCCAGCAGCTTAGATGGCACCAACACAGATACGCAGTATTTT. The variable domain in full, completed from reference TRBV11-3 and TRBJ2-3, reads EAGVVQSPRYKIIEKKQPVAFWCNPISGHNTLYWYLQNLGQGPELLIRYENEEAVDDSQLPKDRFSAERLKGVDSTLKIQPAELGDSAVYLCASSLDGTNTDTQYFGPGTRLTVL.

This chain uses TRBV7-9 with TRBJ2-1, with 7 nucleotides matching TRBD2. This CDR3 region has 15 residues. V lost 5 bases and J lost 2; bases outside the gene matches: 6. Germline V CDR1 and CDR2: SEHNR, FQNEAQ (reference sequence). CDR3 DNA sequence: TGTGCCAGCAGCCAACTAGCGCCTCCCTACAATGAGCAGTTCTTC. It specifies CASSQLAPPYNEQFF. Full variable domain (rest looked up from reference TRBV7-9 and TRBJ2-1): DTGVSQNPRHKITKRGQNVTFRCDPISEHNRLYWYRQTLGQGPEFLTYFQNEAQLEKSRLLSDRFSAERPKGSFSTLEIQRTEQGDSAMYLCASSQLAPPYNEQFFGPGTRLTVL.

In its sample, this clone was seen once. The chain combines TRBV5-8 with TRBJ2-1; TRBD1 is a possible D gene (6 bases). There are 13 residues in the CDR3. Germline V gene data show CDR1 as SGHTS and CDR2 as YDEGEE. The V gene lost 3 bases and the J gene lost 4 bases, with 8 bases spanning the gap. As DNA, the CDR3 is TGTGCCAGCAGCTCGGACAGTTACAATGAGCAGTTCTTC. Translation gives CASSSDSYNEQFF. The whole variable domain, remainder taken from reference TRBV5-8 and TRBJ2-1, is EAGVTQSPTHLIKTRGQQATLRCSPISGHTSVYWYQQALGLGLQFLLWYDEGEERNRGNFPPRFSGRQFPNYSSELNVNALELEDSALYLCASSSDSYNEQFFGPGTRLTVL.

V is TRBV19 and J is TRBJ2-7; weak D call: TRBD1 (5 bases). This CDR3 spans 22 amino acids. CDR1 and CDR2 (germline): LNHDA, SQIVND (reference sequence). V was pared by 6 bases and J by 4 bases, with 40 bases between. CDR3 in amino acids: CASRPTAGQADCPAPGPYEQYV. CDR3 sequence (DNA): TGTGCCAGTAGGCCAACAGCCGGGCAAGCTGATTGTCCCGCCCCAGGGCCTTACGAGCAGTACGTC.

The chain uses TRBV7-3 and TRBJ2-1; 7 bases are shared with TRBD1. The CDR3 contains 16 residues. Germline values: CDR1 SGHTA, CDR2 FQGTGA. Losses at the gene ends were 5 bases for V and 1 base for J; bases not matched to a gene: 8. CDR3 sequence: CASSLTGLRSYNEQFF. The CDR3 region has the DNA TGTGCCAGCAGCCTGACAGGGCTAAGATCCTACAATGAGCAGTTCTTC. The full variable domain, its missing parts supplied by reference TRBV7-3 and TRBJ2-1, is GAGVSQTPSNKVTEKGKYVELRCDPISGHTALYWYRQSLGQGPEFLIYFQGTGAADDSGLPNDRFFAVRPEGSVSTLKIQRTERGDSAVYLCASSLTGLRSYNEQFFGPGTRLTVL.

In DNA, the CDR3 is TGTGCCATCAGCCAAACCGGGACAGGGCCTAACTATGGCTACACCTTC. It translates to CAISQTGTGPNYGYTF. The V call is TRBV10-3, the J call TRBJ1-2, with TRBD1 matching over 9 bases. Germline CDR1 is ENHRY and CDR2 is SYGVKD. With 6 bases clipped from V and 0 bases from J, the junction kept 8 bases outside the gene matches. There are 16 residues in the CDR3.

The V gene is TRBV9, the J gene TRBJ1-2, with 8 bases matching TRBD1. Germline lookup yields CDR1 SGDLS and CDR2 YYNGEE. CDR3 size: 14 residues. V trimming: 0 bases; J trimming: 6 bases; junction bases outside the gene matches: 4. The CDR3: CASSVGTGYDGYTF. The CDR3 DNA follows: TGTGCCAGCAGCGTAGGGACAGGGTATGATGGCTACACCTTC.

The chain combines TRBV29-1 with TRBJ2-7, with unresolved D. Germline assignment: CDR1 SQVTM and CDR2 ANQGSEA. The length of the CDR3 is 11 residues. V was cut by 3 bases and J by 9 bases, with 12 bases left in between. The CDR3 sequence is CSVDSGLGQYF. The CDR3 coding sequence is TGCAGCGTTGATTCGGGTCTAGGGCAGTACTTC.

The chain combines TRBV3-1 (or the pseudogene TRBV3-2) with TRBJ1-1; a possible D gene is TRBD1 (6 bases). The CDR3 is made up of 16 amino acids. Germline V CDR1 and CDR2: LGHDT, YNNKEL (reference sequence). The V gene lost 3 bases and the J gene lost 6 bases, with 20 bases spanning the gap. CDR3 sequence: CASSQQSQGVWAEAFF. CDR3 nucleotide sequence: TGTGCCAGCAGCCAGCAGTCACAGGGCGTGTGGGCTGAAGCTTTCTTT.

The V gene is TRBV5-4, the J gene TRBJ1-1, with unresolved D. Germline-derived CDR1 and CDR2 are SGHNT and YYREEE (reference sequence). This CDR3 contains 15 residues. V dropped 4 bases and J dropped 1 base, with 14 bases sitting between them. The CDR3 is CASSPTTSKNTEAFF. The CDR3 DNA follows: TGTGCCAGCAGCCCGACGACAAGTAAGAACACTGAAGCTTTCTTT.